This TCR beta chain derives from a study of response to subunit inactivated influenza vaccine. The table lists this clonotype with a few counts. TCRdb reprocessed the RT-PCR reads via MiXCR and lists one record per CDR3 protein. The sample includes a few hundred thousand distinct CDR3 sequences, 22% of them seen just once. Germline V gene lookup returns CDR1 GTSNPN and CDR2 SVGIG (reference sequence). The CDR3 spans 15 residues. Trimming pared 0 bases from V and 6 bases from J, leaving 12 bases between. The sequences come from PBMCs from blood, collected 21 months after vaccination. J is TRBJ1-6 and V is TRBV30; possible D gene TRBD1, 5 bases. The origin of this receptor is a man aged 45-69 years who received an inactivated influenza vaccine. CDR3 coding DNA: TGTGCCTGGAGTGTTTCCGGACACGCTAATTCACCCCTCCACTTT. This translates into CAWSVSGHANSPLHF.